The 5 T cell receptor beta chains below come from one sample, sequenced in a study of identical twins. MiXCR was run by TCRdb on the 5' RACE reads, yielding one entry per CDR3 protein. The sample lists nearly 900,000 distinct CDR3 sequences, 12% occurring once. This same sample was also part of a study on yellow fever vaccine responses in identical twins.

Sequencing input: PBMCs. The source of these receptors is a woman aged 18-29 years in good health.

For the CDR3, the DNA is TGTGCCAGCAGTGAAAGGGTGGGGGAGCAGTTCTTC. It specifies CASSERVGEQFF. The chain combines TRBV2 with TRBJ2-1; no firm D call. This CDR3 spans 12 amino acids. The germline V gene has CDR1 SNHLY and CDR2 FYNNEI. Trimming removed 2 bases at V and 10 bases at J, with 9 bases between.

This clonotype was seen more than once but under ten times. V and J are TRBV29-1 and TRBJ1-3; perhaps TRBD1 as D (6 bases). With 4 bases removed from V and 6 bases from J, the gap between germline ends came to 10 bases. The CDR3 is 12 residues long. Germline V gene lookup returns CDR1 SQVTM and CDR2 ANQGSEA. The DNA of the CDR3 is TGCAGCGTTGGGACAGTCGAAAACACCATATATTTT. Its translation is CSVGTVENTIYF. The full variable domain, its missing parts supplied by reference TRBV29-1 and TRBJ1-3, is SAVISQKPSRDICQRGTSLTIQCQVDSQVTMMFWYRQQPGQSLTLIATANQGSEATYESGFVIDKFPISRPNLTFSTLTVSNMSPEDSSIYLCSVGTVENTIYFGEGSWLTVV.

Ten or more counts support this clonotype. The CDR3 protein is CASSDSSETEAFF. The CDR3 DNA sequence: TGTGCCAGCAGTGATTCCTCGGAGACTGAAGCTTTCTTT. V usage is TRBV25-1 and J usage is TRBJ1-1; D uncertain. CDR3 size: 13 residues. Trimming stripped 3 bases from V and 5 bases from J, with 10 bases between. The germline CDR1 and CDR2 sequences are MGHDK and SYGVNS.

This clonotype was detected only a few times. The chain joins TRBV19 to TRBJ1-1, with 8 bases lining up with TRBD1. CDR3 length equals 13 residues. Germline V gene sequence: CDR1 LNHDA, CDR2 SQIVND (reference sequence). Losses at the gene ends were 7 bases for V and 5 bases for J; bases not matched to a gene: 6. This chain's CDR3 is CASMDRVGTEAFF. In nucleotides, the CDR3 is TGTGCCAGTATGGACAGGGTCGGGACTGAAGCTTTCTTT.

This clonotype was seen a few times. This rearrangement joins TRBV6-1 to TRBJ2-2, with no clear D. CDR1 is MNHNS and CDR2 is SASEGT in the germline V gene. The V end was cut by 7 bases, the J end by 0 bases, with 18 bases between. The CDR3 has 17 amino acids. The CDR3: CASTHLEGWANTGELFF. CDR3 coding DNA: TGTGCCAGCACCCACCTAGAAGGGTGGGCGAACACCGGGGAGCTGTTTTTT.